The 27 T cell receptor beta chains reported below all come from one sample, sequenced in a study of beta chain features in type 1 diabetes. What was sequenced were expressed TCRB transcripts, since all of the isolated RNA had been reverse transcribed. Produced via immunoSEQ multiplex PCR; TCRdb's table is partial and in-frame only. The sample has almost 350,000 clones, 8% seen once. The sequenced sample was central memory CD4+ T cells from blood. These receptors all come from a woman younger than 35 in good health.

Ten or more counts support this clone. The rearrangement links TRBV27 to TRBJ1-5; 8 nucleotides line up with TRBD1. Trimming at V came to 11 bases and at J to 6 bases, leaving 12 bases not matched to a gene. Germline lookup yields CDR1 MNHEY and CDR2 SMNVEV (reference sequence). The CDR3 is 14 residues long. The CDR3 here is CACGPGGSGQPQHF. In nucleotides, the CDR3 is TGTGCCTGCGGTCCAGGGGGCTCCGGTCAGCCCCAGCATTTT.

This clone was recorded a few times. This rearrangement joins TRBV7-2 to TRBJ2-3; D is tentatively TRBD1 or TRBD2 (7 bases each). CDR1 and CDR2 from the germline V gene are SGHTA and FQGNSA. This CDR3 is built from 16 residues. The V end lost 3 bases, the J end lost 4 bases, and 17 bases lay between the germline ends. CDR3 nucleotides: TGTGCCAGCAGCTTTCTCGGACTAGGGGGCGCAGATACGCAGTATTTT. Translating it yields CASSFLGLGGADTQYF.

This chain connects TRBV7-2 to TRBJ1-4; TRBD1 agrees at 9 bases. Unmatched junction bases numbered 1, after V lost 2 bases and J lost 6 bases. CDR3 length: 14 residues. The germline gives CDR1 SGHTA, CDR2 FQGNSA. In DNA, the CDR3 is TGTGCCAGCAGCTTACGGACAGGGGATGAAAAACTGTTTTTT. The encoded protein is CASSLRTGDEKLFF. The full variable domain, rest sourced from reference TRBV7-2 and TRBJ1-4, is GAGVSQSPSNKVTEKGKDVELRCDPISGHTALYWYRQSLGQGLEFLIYFQGNSAPDKSGLPSDRFSAERTGGSVSTLTIQRTQQEDSAVYLCASSLRTGDEKLFFGSGTQLSVL.

This clone has a count of ten or more. This chain links TRBV15 with TRBJ2-1; D might be TRBD2 (6 bases). The CDR3 is 14 residues long. Trimming stripped 5 bases from V and 2 bases from J, with 10 bases between. Germline V gene lookup returns CDR1 LNHNV and CDR2 YYDKDF (reference sequence). Written as DNA, the CDR3 is TGTGCCACCAGCGGCGGGACGCCCTACAATGAGCAGTTCTTC. It encodes CATSGGTPYNEQFF.

This clone was observed a handful of times. The chain uses TRBV5-1 and TRBJ2-7, with 10 bases fitting TRBD2. The CDR3 loop spans 14 amino acids. The V and J ends lost 5 bases and 2 bases, in that order; junction bases with no gene match: 4. The germline V gene encodes CDR1 SGHRS and CDR2 YFSETQ. The DNA for the CDR3 is TGCGCCAGCAGGGCCGGGACTAGCGCCTACGAGCAGTACTTC. It yields the protein CASRAGTSAYEQYF.

The rearrangement links TRBV7-9 to TRBJ2-1, with 9 nucleotides matching TRBD1. The CDR3 runs 13 residues. Germline V gene lookup returns CDR1 SEHNR and CDR2 FQNEAQ (reference sequence). The V segment lost 2 bases and the J segment 9 bases; nucleotides outside the gene matches: 2. DNA for the CDR3: TGTGCCAGCAGCTTATTGACAGGGGGTGAGCAGTTCTTC. Translating it yields CASSLLTGGEQFF.

This clone was counted between two and nine times. The chain links TRBV19 to TRBJ2-2, with 7 bases matching TRBD1. The CDR3 sequence is 15 residues long. Unmatched junction bases numbered 8, after V lost 3 bases and J lost 7 bases. Per germline, CDR1 LNHDA and CDR2 SQIVND (reference sequence). The CDR3 DNA reads TGTGCCAGTAGTATTAGACAGGGCGGTGTCGGGGAGCTGTTTTTT. Its protein product is CASSIRQGGVGELFF.

The chain couples TRBV2 to TRBJ2-4; D remains ambiguous. The germline gives CDR1 SNHLY, CDR2 FYNNEI. The CDR3 is 14 amino acids. Trimming removed 5 bases at V and 1 base at J, with 9 bases between. The chain's CDR3 is CASSLSDAKNIQYF. The CDR3, as DNA: TGTGCCAGCAGTTTAAGCGACGCCAAAAACATTCAGTACTTC. The variable domain in full, with the rest retrieved from reference TRBV2 and TRBJ2-4, is EPEVTQTPSHQVTQMGQEVILRCVPISNHLYFYWYRQILGQKVEFLVSFYNNEISEKSEIFDDQFSVERPDGSNFTLKIRSTKLEDSAMYFCASSLSDAKNIQYFGAGTRLSVL.

The CDR3, as DNA: TGTGCCAGCAGCCAAGTTATCATCCAGGAGCAGTACTTC. Translated, it gives CASSQVIIQEQYF. The chain combines TRBV4-2 with TRBJ2-7; D unclear. The CDR3 is 13 amino acids. V was trimmed by 1 base and J by 7 bases, leaving 11 bases between them. Germline CDR1 is LGHNA and CDR2 is YNFKEQ.

This chain links TRBV14 with TRBJ2-1, with D perhaps TRBD2 (6 bases). The CDR3 totals 15 residues. The V and J ends lost 0 bases and 13 bases respectively, with 19 bases between them. The germline V gene encodes CDR1 SGHDN and CDR2 FVKESK. CDR3 coding DNA: TGTGCCAGCAGCCAAGATCCCTTTGGAGGGAGGTACCAGTTCTTC. Protein product: CASSQDPFGGRYQFF. The whole variable domain, remainder taken from reference TRBV14 and TRBJ2-1, is EAGVTQFPSHSVIEKGQTVTLRCDPISGHDNLYWYRRVMGKEIKFLLHFVKESKQDESGMPNNRFLAERTGGTYSTLKVQPAELEDSGVYFCASSQDPFGGRYQFFGPGTRLTVL.

This clone was observed a few times. The rearrangement uses TRBV19 and TRBJ2-7; tentatively, D is TRBD1 or TRBD2 (5 bases each). The CDR3 contains 14 residues. The germline V and J ends were trimmed by 8 bases and 0 bases, with 14 bases remaining between them. Germline V gene data show CDR1 as LNHDA and CDR2 as SQIVND (reference sequence). The CDR3 sequence: CASAPKGSSYEQYF. DNA of the CDR3: TGTGCCAGTGCACCGAAGGGGAGCTCCTACGAGCAGTACTTC.

This clone was counted ten times or more. The rearrangement joins TRBV14 to TRBJ2-1; D perhaps matches TRBD2 (6 bases). V was shortened by 2 bases and J by 2 bases, with 7 bases between the two germline ends. Germline CDR1 reads SGHDN; CDR2 reads FVKESK. The CDR3 has 14 amino acids. CDR3 bases: TGTGCCAGCAGCCAATCGGGGGCCTACAATGAGCAGTTCTTC. It is translated as CASSQSGAYNEQFF.

The chain couples TRBV28 to TRBJ2-3; the D is unclear. Germline CDR1 MDHEN, CDR2 SYDVKM. V was clipped by 6 bases and J by 2 bases, with 9 bases between them. The CDR3 contains 13 residues. CDR3 nucleotide sequence: TGTGCCAGCAGACCCAGGTTCACAGATACGCAGTATTTT. Translation gives CASRPRFTDTQYF.

The chain joins TRBV6-5 to TRBJ1-5; D is unclear. Germline V gives CDR1 MNHEY, CDR2 SVGAGI. V was cut by 0 bases and J by 7 bases, with 7 bases left in between. This CDR3 has 13 amino acids. The CDR3 sequence is CASSYSIQQPQHF. CDR3 DNA: TGTGCCAGCAGTTACTCGATACAGCAGCCCCAGCATTTT.

This clone was counted only a few times. The rearrangement uses TRBV5-4 and TRBJ2-1, with D possibly being TRBD1 (6 bases). Germline V CDR1 and CDR2: SGHNT, YYREEE (reference sequence). V was trimmed by 4 bases and J by 5 bases, leaving 16 bases between them. The CDR3 is 15 amino acids. CDR3 sequence reads: CASSAKTGSHNEQFF. DNA for the CDR3: TGTGCCAGCAGCGCCAAGACAGGTTCGCACAATGAGCAGTTCTTC.

This clone has more than one count but fewer than ten. This rearrangement joins TRBV7-8 to TRBJ2-2; D is ambiguous. The CDR3 sequence is 12 residues long. The V end was cut by 7 bases, the J end by 7 bases, with 10 bases between. CDR1 is SGHVS and CDR2 is FQNEAQ in the germline V gene. The CDR3 nucleotides are TGTGCCAGCAACCCCTCTATCGGGGAGCTGTTTTTT. It yields the protein CASNPSIGELFF. Complete variable domain (other parts from reference TRBV7-8 and TRBJ2-2): GAGVSQSPRYKVAKRGQDVALRCDPISGHVSLFWYQQALGQGPEFLTYFQNEAQLDKSGLPSDRFFAERPEGSVSTLKIQRTQQEDSAVYLCASNPSIGELFFGEGSRLTVL.

The chain is built from TRBV7-6 and TRBJ2-1; D not resolved. Germline loops: CDR1 SGHVS, CDR2 FNYEAQ. V was pared by 2 bases and J by 6 bases, with 20 bases between. The CDR3 sequence is 17 residues long. CDR3 nucleotide sequence: TGTGCCAGCAGCTTACATGCTCCCCTGGGGAATGGCAATGAGCAGTTCTTC. It yields the protein CASSLHAPLGNGNEQFF.

This clone occurred a few times. This chain connects TRBV7-2 to TRBJ2-1; TRBD2 matches 11 bases. The CDR3 extends over 14 amino acids. Germline assignment: CDR1 SGHTA and CDR2 FQGNSA. The junction had 3 bases not matched to a gene; V was cut back by 3 bases and J by 8 bases. The CDR3 DNA follows: TGTGCCAGCAGCTTGCTAGCGGGAGGATATGAGCAGTTCTTC. This sequence encodes CASSLLAGGYEQFF. The complete variable domain, with remaining parts taken from reference TRBV7-2 and TRBJ2-1, reads GAGVSQSPSNKVTEKGKDVELRCDPISGHTALYWYRQSLGQGLEFLIYFQGNSAPDKSGLPSDRFSAERTGGSVSTLTIQRTQQEDSAVYLCASSLLAGGYEQFFGPGTRLTVL.

The rearrangement links TRBV18 to TRBJ1-1; D is ambiguous. The CDR3 has 13 residues. The germline gives CDR1 KGHSH, CDR2 LQKENI. The V end was cut by 3 bases, the J end by 2 bases, with 7 bases between. The CDR3 DNA reads as TGTGCCAGCTCACCGGACCCCAACACTGAAGCTTTCTTT. Protein sequence: CASSPDPNTEAFF.

V usage is TRBV28 and J usage is TRBJ2-3, with a tentative D call TRBD2 (5 bases). The CDR3 loop spans 17 amino acids. The V and J ends lost 1 base and 1 base respectively, with 15 bases between them. The V gene's germline CDR1 is MDHEN and CDR2 SYDVKM. CDR3 amino acids: CASSLFTGFFGTDTQYF. DNA for the CDR3: TGTGCCAGCAGTTTATTTACGGGGTTCTTTGGCACAGATACGCAGTATTTT. Full variable domain (outside the CDR3, taken from reference TRBV28 and TRBJ2-3): DVKVTQSSRYLVKRTGEKVFLECVQDMDHENMFWYRQDPGLGLRLIYFSYDVKMKEKGDIPEGYSVSREKKERFSLILESASTNQTSMYLCASSLFTGFFGTDTQYFGPGTRLTVL.

This clone was counted a single time. The chain couples TRBV6-5 to TRBJ2-7; D might be TRBD1 (6 bases). Trimming left V 6 bases short and J 0 bases short, with 12 bases between. Germline CDR1 and CDR2: MNHEY and SVGAGI. The CDR3 extends over 14 amino acids. The CDR3 protein is CASSRQGGSYEQYF. In nucleotides, the CDR3 is TGTGCCAGCAGCCGTCAAGGGGGCTCCTACGAGCAGTACTTC.

The chain links TRBV27 to TRBJ2-3; a possible D gene is TRBD2 (5 bases). CDR1 and CDR2 from the germline V gene are MNHEY and SMNVEV (reference sequence). The V end was cut by 4 bases, the J end by 2 bases, with 7 bases between. The CDR3 sequence is 13 residues long. CDR3 in amino acids: CASSSGYTDTQYF. DNA for the CDR3: TGTGCCAGCAGTTCGGGGTACACAGATACGCAGTATTTT.

The sample holds a few counts of this clone. V is TRBV14 and J is TRBJ2-7, with 9 nucleotides matching TRBD1. V shed 6 bases and J 6 bases; nucleotides not matched to a gene: 6. Germline lookup yields CDR1 SGHDN and CDR2 FVKESK. This CDR3 is 13 amino acids long. In nucleotides, the CDR3 is TGTGCCAGCAGTTCACAGGGGGCGACCGAGCAGTACTTC. This translates into CASSSQGATEQYF.

The chain has TRBV7-3 and TRBJ2-5, with 7 nucleotides matching TRBD1. The germline gives CDR1 SGHTA, CDR2 FQGTGA. The J segment lost 5 bases and the V segment lost 5 bases, leaving 11 bases of the junction unmatched. This CDR3 has 15 residues. This CDR3 is CASSERQGPGETQYF. As DNA, the CDR3 is TGTGCCAGCAGCGAGCGACAGGGACCGGGGGAGACCCAGTACTTC.

This clone has only a few counts. The V call is TRBV5-1, the J call TRBJ2-5, with D unresolved. The CDR3 has 15 amino acids. The V gene lost 3 bases and the J gene lost 0 bases, with 12 bases spanning the gap. Germline CDR1 reads SGHRS; CDR2 reads YFSETQ. CDR3 loop: CASSSQGSYQETQYF. CDR3 nucleotides: TGCGCCAGCAGCTCCCAAGGATCCTACCAAGAGACCCAGTACTTC.

This clone was observed a few times. The chain carries TRBV9 and TRBJ1-4; D may be TRBD1 (5 bases). The CDR3 length is 14 residues. Germline V CDR1 and CDR2: SGDLS, YYNGEE. V was trimmed by 0 bases and J by 5 bases, leaving 8 bases between them. The DNA for the CDR3 is TGTGCCAGCAGCGTAGCAGGGTCCAATGAAAAACTGTTTTTT. As protein: CASSVAGSNEKLFF.

This rearrangement joins TRBV15 to TRBJ2-3; unclear D gene. CDR3 length equals 13 residues. Germline-derived CDR1 and CDR2 are LNHNV and YYDKDF (reference sequence). V gave up 4 bases and J gave up 2 bases, with 7 bases separating them. The CDR3 protein is CATSIGSTDTQYF. The CDR3 coding sequence is TGTGCCACCAGCATTGGATCCACAGATACGCAGTATTTT.